The 6 T cell receptor beta chains below come from one sample, sequenced in a study of cytomegalovirus exposure and HLA in healthy donors. Amplification used 60 Vbeta primers and 13 Jbeta primers. Measured with immunoSEQ multiplex PCR; TCRdb has only the in-frame clones, and not every one. The sample contains about 130,000 clones, 74% of which appear only once. Sequenced: PBMCs. Receptor source: a male donor in good health and CMV-seronegative.

The V gene is TRBV19, the J gene TRBJ2-4; TRBD1 matches at 7 bases. The CDR3 is 14 amino acids. CDR1 is LNHDA, CDR2 SQIVND, per germline (reference sequence). V lost 7 bases, J lost 2 bases, and 5 bases stayed unmatched. In DNA, the CDR3 is TGTGCCAGTATCCCGACAGGGACCAAAAACATTCAGTACTTC. Translating gives CASIPTGTKNIQYF.

CDR3 amino acids: CASSPSAVAQYF. CDR3 nucleotides: TGTGCCAGCAGCCCTAGCGCTGTTGCGCAGTATTTT. The rearrangement joins TRBV14 to TRBJ2-3; TRBD2 is a possible D gene (6 bases). CDR1 and CDR2 (germline): SGHDN, FVKESK. This CDR3 has 12 amino acids. Trimming stripped 4 bases from V and 10 bases from J, with 12 bases between.

The V and J genes are TRBV6-5 and TRBJ1-5, with 7 positions matching TRBD1. This CDR3 is 15 amino acids long. V dropped 6 bases and J dropped 6; count of bases not matched to a gene: 11. Germline CDR1 and CDR2: MNHEY and SVGAGI. The CDR3 DNA reads TGTGCCAGCAGGCCTACAGGGGTTTTTGTTCAGCCCCAGCATTTT. Residues: CASRPTGVFVQPQHF.

This sequence joins TRBV18 and TRBJ1-4, with 7 bases identical to TRBD1. The CDR3 is made up of 14 amino acids. The V and J ends lost 5 bases and 8 bases, in that order; junction bases with no gene match: 8. Looked up from germline, CDR1 is KGHSH and CDR2 is LQKENI. In DNA, the CDR3 is TGTGCCAGCTCATACAGGGGTGAAGGGGAAAAACTGTTTTTT. Amino acids: CASSYRGEGEKLFF.

The chain uses TRBV6-1 and TRBJ1-1; D is uncertain. This CDR3 spans 13 amino acids. The germline gives CDR1 MNHNS, CDR2 SASEGT. The V and J ends lost 7 bases and 1 base respectively, with 10 bases between them. The CDR3 nucleotides are TGTGCCAGCACCCTCCGGGAGAACACTGAAGCTTTCTTT. It is translated as CASTLRENTEAFF.

The J gene is TRBJ1-1, the V gene TRBV25-1, with D unclear. Germline values: CDR1 MGHDK, CDR2 SYGVNS. The CDR3 contains 17 residues. Trimming removed 2 bases from V and 4 bases from J, with 20 bases in between. CDR3 protein: CASSEGGGRGKGTEAFF. In DNA, the CDR3 is TGTGCCAGCAGTGAAGGCGGCGGACGGGGAAAGGGCACTGAAGCTTTCTTT.